The 21 T cell receptor beta chains given below trace back to one sample, sequenced in a study of T cell responses to AZD1222 COVID-19 vaccine. Profiled with immunoSEQ multiplex PCR; TCRdb holds only in-frame clones, not every one. The profile covers roughly 150,000 clones, with roughly 92% appearing a single time and around 1.5% taken by the ten largest. The source material was peripheral blood, sampled on day 0 of AZD1222 vaccination. The receptors were sampled from an adult in good health.

The chain has TRBV29-1 and TRBJ2-3; D gene uncertain. Germline V gene data show CDR1 as SQVTM and CDR2 as ANQGSEA. The CDR3 length is 13 residues. Deletions cut 2 bases from V and 3 bases from J, with 9 bases between. CDR3 amino acids: CSVEKAVTDTQYF. The CDR3 DNA reads TGCAGCGTTGAAAAAGCCGTTACAGATACGCAGTATTTT.

The chain has TRBV5-5 and TRBJ2-7; weak D call: TRBD1 (6 bases). V lost 4 bases to trimming and J lost 3 bases, with 14 bases between them. This CDR3 spans 14 amino acids. Germline CDR1 SGHKS, CDR2 YYEKEE (reference sequence). The CDR3 protein is CASSPEDRYYEQYF. CDR3 sequence (DNA): TGTGCCAGCAGCCCTGAGGACAGATACTACGAGCAGTACTTC.

The J gene is TRBJ1-2, the V gene TRBV28, with a tentative D call TRBD1 (5 bases). This CDR3 contains 14 residues. Trimming took off 5 bases at V and 4 bases at J, with 14 bases between the two ends. Germline loops: CDR1 MDHEN, CDR2 SYDVKM. CDR3 loop: CASSPLFTGYGYTF. The CDR3 nucleotides are TGTGCCAGCAGTCCCCTATTTACAGGCTATGGCTACACCTTC.

V is TRBV30 and J is TRBJ1-1, with D perhaps TRBD1 (6 bases). V lost 2 bases and J lost 0, with 13 bases in between. The CDR3 extends over 15 amino acids. Germline CDR1 is GTSNPN and CDR2 is SVGIG (reference sequence). The CDR3 nucleotides are TGTGCCTGGAGTCCGAAGGGGGGCATGAACACTGAAGCTTTCTTT. It translates to CAWSPKGGMNTEAFF. The full variable domain, with the rest looked up from reference TRBV30 and TRBJ1-1, is SQTIHQWPATLVQPVGSPLSLECTVEGTSNPNLYWYRQAAGRGLQLLFYSVGIGQISSEVPQNLSASRPQDRQFILSSKKLLLSDSGFYLCAWSPKGGMNTEAFFGQGTRLTVV.

The chain recombines TRBV7-2 with TRBJ1-2, with D maybe TRBD1 (6 bases). Germline assignment: CDR1 SGHTA and CDR2 FQGNSA. This CDR3 has 13 amino acids. Trimming removed 5 bases from V and 8 bases from J, with 15 bases in between. CDR3 coding DNA: TGTGCCAGCAGCCCCGAAGGGGGGGTGGGCTACACCTTC. Its translation is CASSPEGGVGYTF.

This CDR3 is CASSMGAGHQPQHF. The CDR3 nucleotides are TGTGCCAGTAGTATGGGGGCAGGGCATCAGCCCCAGCATTTT. V and J are TRBV19 and TRBJ1-5, with D possibly being TRBD1 (6 bases). Germline lookup yields CDR1 LNHDA and CDR2 SQIVND (reference sequence). Trimming removed 3 bases from V and 5 bases from J, with 11 bases in between. The CDR3 totals 14 residues. Looking up the rest from reference TRBV19 and TRBJ1-5 gives the full variable domain: DGGITQSPKYLFRKEGQNVTLSCEQNLNHDAMYWYRQDPGQGLRLIYYSQIVNDFQKGDIAEGYSVSREKKESFPLTVTSAQKNPTAFYLCASSMGAGHQPQHFGDGTRLSIL.

The sample holds a few counts of this clone. This rearrangement joins TRBV27 to TRBJ1-2, with unresolved D. V was pared by 7 bases and J by 2 bases, with 26 bases between. CDR1 is MNHEY, CDR2 SMNVEV, per germline (reference sequence). This CDR3 has 18 amino acids. The CDR3 is CASTPSPGTTTINYGYTF. CDR3 bases: TGTGCCAGCACCCCGTCCCCAGGAACTACTACTATAAACTATGGCTACACCTTC.

The V call is TRBV10-1, the J call TRBJ1-4; maybe TRBD1 (5 bases). V dropped 3 bases and J dropped 7 bases, with 12 bases sitting between them. The germline V gene has CDR1 WNHNN and CDR2 SYGVQD (reference sequence). This CDR3 has 14 amino acids. The CDR3 DNA reads TGCGCCAGCAGTGAAGCAGGGTCTGTTGAAAAACTGTTTTTT. This encodes CASSEAGSVEKLFF.

The V call is TRBV5-4, the J call TRBJ2-2, with TRBD1 as a possible D gene (6 bases). Deletions cut 1 base from V and 6 bases from J, with 13 bases between. The germline CDR1 and CDR2 sequences are SGHNT and YYREEE (reference sequence). The CDR3 spans 15 residues. DNA for the CDR3: TGTGCCAGCAGCTTGAAACAGGGAAGGGCCGGGGAGCTGTTTTTT. Translation gives CASSLKQGRAGELFF.

The chain links TRBV15 to TRBJ2-7; possibly TRBD1 for D (6 bases). CDR3 size: 16 residues. CDR1 LNHNV and CDR2 YYDKDF come from the germline V gene (reference sequence). V gave up 7 bases and J gave up 3 bases, with 22 bases separating them. CDR3 residues: CATMPKKSGHYYEQYF. The DNA of the CDR3 is TGTGCCACCATGCCTAAGAAATCGGGACACTACTACGAGCAGTACTTC.

The chain is built from TRBV4-1 and TRBJ2-5; TRBD2 is a possible D gene (6 bases). The CDR3 spans 17 residues. CDR1 and CDR2 (germline): MGHRA, YSYEKL. Trimming pared 0 bases from V and 2 bases from J, leaving 16 bases between. The CDR3 region is CASSQEGDPGLQETQYF. The DNA of the CDR3 is TGCGCCAGCAGCCAAGAAGGGGATCCGGGACTGCAAGAGACCCAGTACTTC.

This chain uses TRBV6-1 with TRBJ2-7; 8 bases are shared with TRBD1. Losses at the gene ends were 2 bases for V and 2 bases for J; bases not matched to a gene: 5. This CDR3 has 15 residues. Germline CDR1 MNHNS, CDR2 SASEGT. The CDR3, as DNA: TGTGCCAGCAGTGAACCGGGACAGGCAACCTACGAGCAGTACTTC. It codes for CASSEPGQATYEQYF.

The rearrangement links TRBV7-9 to TRBJ2-1, with D possibly being TRBD1 (5 bases). Germline V lookup: CDR1 SEHNR, CDR2 FQNEAQ (reference sequence). Trimming pared 1 base from V and 8 bases from J, leaving 15 bases between. The CDR3 contains 15 residues. The CDR3 is CASSLEGRVGDEQFF. The CDR3 coding sequence is TGTGCCAGCAGCTTAGAGGGCAGGGTGGGCGATGAGCAGTTCTTC.

The rearrangement links TRBV7-9 to TRBJ1-6, with unresolved D. Germline assignment: CDR1 SEHNR and CDR2 FQNEAQ (reference sequence). The CDR3 contains 14 residues. V was cut by 0 bases and J by 10 bases, with 10 bases left in between. As DNA, the CDR3 is TGTGCCAGCAGCTTAGCTGTGGTGGGGTCACCCCTCCACTTT. Translated: CASSLAVVGSPLHF.

The chain employs TRBV30 and TRBJ1-5; D is possibly TRBD1 (5 bases). This CDR3 contains 15 residues. The germline V and J ends were trimmed by 0 bases and 0 bases, with 9 bases remaining between them. CDR1 and CDR2 (germline): GTSNPN, SVGIG (reference sequence). CDR3 bases: TGTGCCTGGAGTGTACGGGGGGTTAGCAATCAGCCCCAGCATTTT. Its protein is CAWSVRGVSNQPQHF.

The gene calls are TRBV30 and TRBJ2-7, with D hard to call. The CDR3 sequence is 11 residues long. The V end lost 2 bases, the J end lost 7 bases, and 9 bases lay between the germline ends. The V gene's germline CDR1 is GTSNPN and CDR2 SVGIG (reference sequence). The CDR3 DNA follows: TGTGCCTGGAGTCCACTGGGGGAGCAGTACTTC. It translates to CAWSPLGEQYF. Variable domain in full (rest from reference TRBV30 and TRBJ2-7): SQTIHQWPATLVQPVGSPLSLECTVEGTSNPNLYWYRQAAGRGLQLLFYSVGIGQISSEVPQNLSASRPQDRQFILSSKKLLLSDSGFYLCAWSPLGEQYFGPGTRLTVT.

The rearrangement uses TRBV4-1 and TRBJ2-5; TRBD2 aligns across 7 bases. The CDR3 totals 16 residues. With 0 bases clipped from V and 2 bases from J, the junction kept 6 bases outside the gene matches. Germline CDR1 is MGHRA and CDR2 is YSYEKL. The CDR3 loop is CASSQDSGGKQETQYF. The CDR3 bases are TGCGCCAGCAGCCAAGATTCCGGGGGGAAGCAAGAGACCCAGTACTTC.

The V call is TRBV7-2, the J call TRBJ2-1; TRBD1 matches at 8 bases. The CDR3 loop spans 17 amino acids. Germline CDR1 SGHTA, CDR2 FQGNSA. V was clipped by 5 bases and J by 5 bases; unmatched bases: 14. CDR3: CASSGSRGRLLDNEQFF. Here the CDR3 DNA reads TGTGCCAGCAGCGGATCCAGGGGGCGCCTCTTGGACAATGAGCAGTTCTTC.

The V gene is TRBV6-5, the J gene TRBJ2-2, with 8 bases identical to TRBD2. With V trimmed by 5 bases and J by 7 bases, 6 bases remained unmatched. Germline V gene sequence: CDR1 MNHEY, CDR2 SVGAGI. The CDR3 consists of 14 residues. The CDR3 coding sequence is TGTGCCAGCAGTATAGCGGGATGGGGCGGGGAGCTGTTTTTT. Translating it yields CASSIAGWGGELFF.

V gene TRBV28 combines with J gene TRBJ2-1; 8 nucleotides align to TRBD2. The V gene's germline CDR1 is MDHEN and CDR2 SYDVKM. The ends lost 5 bases at V and 7 bases at J; junction bases unmatched: 13. The CDR3 is 16 residues long. DNA for the CDR3: TGTGCCAGCAGTGCTCCCGGACTAGCTGATGGGAATGAGCAGTTCTTC. Its protein is CASSAPGLADGNEQFF.

The rearrangement joins TRBV19 to TRBJ1-3, with no clear D. Germline V gene data show CDR1 as LNHDA and CDR2 as SQIVND (reference sequence). V lost 7 bases and J lost 2, with 18 bases in between. This CDR3 contains 16 residues. The CDR3 DNA reads TGTGCCAGTAACGATAATCCCGGGATCGCTGGAAACACCATATATTTT. Amino acid sequence: CASNDNPGIAGNTIYF.